One and the same sample provided the 27 T cell receptor beta chains below, sequenced in a study of blood T cell repertoires in COVID-19. Produced via immunoSEQ multiplex PCR; TCRdb's table is partial and in-frame only. The table shows 35,000 to 40,000 clones, with over 75% occurring only once. Sequences were obtained from peripheral blood. The origin of the receptors is a man in his sixties with active COVID-19.

This rearrangement joins TRBV11-2 to TRBJ2-7; 13 nucleotides align to TRBD2. The ends lost 6 bases at V and 2 bases at J; junction bases unmatched: 7. CDR1 and CDR2 from the germline V gene are SGHAT and FQNNGV. The CDR3 spans 16 residues. The CDR3 protein is CASSLAGTSGTYEQYF. The CDR3 nucleotides read TGTGCCAGCAGTCTCGCCGGGACTAGCGGGACCTACGAGCAGTACTTC.

V and J are TRBV4-1 and TRBJ2-3; D remains unclear. The CDR3 extends over 15 amino acids. Trimming took 0 bases from V and 4 from J, leaving 11 bases between them. The germline V gene encodes CDR1 MGHRA and CDR2 YSYEKL. CDR3 residues: CASSQDMGYADTQYF. CDR3 DNA sequence: TGCGCCAGCAGCCAAGATATGGGCTACGCAGATACGCAGTATTTT.

The chain combines TRBV11-2 with TRBJ1-1, with D unclear. This CDR3 has 14 residues. Trimming removed 1 base at V and 4 bases at J, with 10 bases between. Germline V gene sequence: CDR1 SGHAT, CDR2 FQNNGV. The CDR3 nucleotides are TGTGCCAGCAGCTTAGGGGCCCTGGGCACTGAAGCTTTCTTT. Translated, it gives CASSLGALGTEAFF.

J is TRBJ1-4 and V is TRBV19; perhaps TRBD1 as D (6 bases). The CDR3 covers 15 residues. V was trimmed by 1 base and J by 5 bases, leaving 11 bases between them. Germline V lookup: CDR1 LNHDA, CDR2 SQIVND (reference sequence). As DNA, the CDR3 is TGTGCCAGTAGTATAGTTGCAGGGGAGAATGAAAAACTGTTTTTT. Its protein is CASSIVAGENEKLFF.

The chain employs TRBV29-1 and TRBJ1-1; 10 nucleotides line up with TRBD1. V shed 7 bases, J shed 7 bases, and the junction held 3 bases outside the gene matches. Germline V gives CDR1 SQVTM, CDR2 ANQGSEA. CDR3 length: 11 residues. The CDR3 DNA follows: TGCAGCGCCAGGACAGGGGGTGAAGCTTTCTTT. Translating gives CSARTGGEAFF. Full variable domain (outside the CDR3, taken from reference TRBV29-1 and TRBJ1-1): SAVISQKPSRDICQRGTSLTIQCQVDSQVTMMFWYRQQPGQSLTLIATANQGSEATYESGFVIDKFPISRPNLTFSTLTVSNMSPEDSSIYLCSARTGGEAFFGQGTRLTVV.

The chain recombines TRBV6-5 with TRBJ1-1; D not certain. V dropped 2 bases and J dropped 5 bases, with 9 bases sitting between them. The length of the CDR3 is 13 residues. Germline V gene sequence: CDR1 MNHEY, CDR2 SVGAGI. CDR3 nucleotide sequence: TGTGCCAGCAGTTACGGCGAGGCTACTGAAGCTTTCTTT. Amino acid sequence: CASSYGEATEAFF.

Turning to this clone: The identical CDR3 is also encoded by other nucleotide sequences in the sample. This sequence joins TRBV5-4 and TRBJ2-7, with 8 nucleotides matching TRBD2. Germline CDR1 SGHNT, CDR2 YYREEE (reference sequence). After removal of 0 bases from V and 2 bases from J, the junction contained 4 bases not matched to a gene. The CDR3 runs to 15 residues. The CDR3 region has the DNA TGTGCCAGCAGCTTGGGGGCGGGAGGCCCCTACGAGCAGTACTTC. As protein: CASSLGAGGPYEQYF.

This chain links TRBV18 with TRBJ1-5, with D uncertain. Trimming took 2 bases from V and 5 from J, leaving 7 bases between them. The germline V gene encodes CDR1 KGHSH and CDR2 LQKENI. The CDR3 extends over 13 amino acids. CDR3 amino acids: CASSPGSDQPQHF. CDR3 nucleotides: TGTGCCAGCTCACCAGGTTCGGATCAGCCCCAGCATTTT.

The chain couples TRBV3-1 (or the pseudogene TRBV3-2) to TRBJ2-1, with TRBD2 as a possible D gene (5 bases). V was clipped by 0 bases and J by 0 bases, with 12 bases between them. This CDR3 is built from 17 residues. Germline assignment: CDR1 LGHDT and CDR2 YNNKEL (reference sequence). CDR3 in amino acids: CASSQDTDGNSYNEQFF. Written as DNA, the CDR3 is TGTGCCAGCAGCCAAGATACGGACGGGAACTCCTACAATGAGCAGTTCTTC.

This clone showed up just once. The chain links TRBV2 to TRBJ2-1; TRBD2 matches at 8 bases. The CDR3 is made up of 14 amino acids. CDR1 and CDR2 (germline): SNHLY, FYNNEI. V gave up 3 bases and J gave up 6 bases; unmatched junction bases: 4. DNA of the CDR3: TGTGCCAGCAGTGAGCTAGCGGGTCCCAATGAGCAGTTCTTC. It specifies CASSELAGPNEQFF.

The chain is built from TRBV5-6 and TRBJ2-3, with 7 nucleotides matching TRBD2. The CDR3 is made up of 15 amino acids. V was clipped by 4 bases and J by 1 base; unmatched bases: 6. Looked up from germline, CDR1 is SGHDT and CDR2 is YYEEEE. CDR3 region: CASSNGGRGTDTQYF. CDR3 nucleotides: TGTGCCAGCAGCAACGGGGGGAGGGGCACAGATACGCAGTATTTT.

This rearrangement joins TRBV18 to TRBJ1-6; 7 nucleotides match TRBD1. This CDR3 region has 16 residues. V gave up 0 bases and J gave up 6 bases; unmatched junction bases: 5. Germline-derived CDR1 and CDR2 are KGHSH and LQKENI. The CDR3 here is CASSPPGTVINSPLHF. The CDR3 bases are TGTGCCAGCTCACCACCCGGGACAGTGATTAATTCACCCCTCCACTTT.

The rearrangement links TRBV7-9 to TRBJ2-5, with D uncertain. This CDR3 is built from 13 residues. The ends were cut back, 5 bases at V and 0 bases at J, with 7 bases in the middle. Per the germline V gene, CDR1 is SEHNR and CDR2 is FQNEAQ (reference sequence). In DNA, the CDR3 is TGTGCCAGCAGCAACTTCCACCAAGAGACCCAGTACTTC. Translation gives CASSNFHQETQYF.

A single count supports this clone. V is TRBV19 and J is TRBJ2-5, with 12 bases lining up with TRBD2. With 6 bases clipped from V and 5 bases from J, the junction kept 7 bases outside the gene matches. Germline lookup yields CDR1 LNHDA and CDR2 SQIVND (reference sequence). The CDR3 spans 15 residues. The CDR3 nucleotides read TGTGCCAGTAGCCTAGCGGGAGGGCCCCGGGAGACCCAGTACTTC. It is translated as CASSLAGGPRETQYF.

The chain couples TRBV7-2 to TRBJ2-7; weak D call: TRBD1 (6 bases). This CDR3 spans 15 amino acids. Trimming pared 4 bases from V and 0 bases from J, leaving 13 bases between. Germline assignment: CDR1 SGHTA and CDR2 FQGNSA. CDR3 region: CASSSPGQISYEQYF. The CDR3 DNA is TGTGCCAGCAGCTCCCCAGGACAGATCTCCTACGAGCAGTACTTC.

This chain uses TRBV1 with TRBJ2-3; the DNA was not used to check the table's D call, TRBD1. TRBV1 has pseudogene status. This CDR3 is 16 amino acids long. This CDR3 is CTSSQGTDRVTDTQYF. The CDR3, as DNA: TGCACCAGCAGCCAAGGAACCGACAGGGTCACAGATACGCAGTATTTT.

The V gene is TRBV7-2, the J gene TRBJ2-3; 9 bases are shared with TRBD2. Germline CDR1 and CDR2: SGHTA and FQGNSA. The CDR3 runs to 18 residues. After removal of 1 base from V and 6 bases from J, the junction contained 14 bases not matched to a gene. The CDR3 reads CASSLGGTSKGGWDTQYF. The CDR3 DNA reads TGTGCCAGCAGCTTAGGAGGGACTAGCAAGGGTGGATGGGATACGCAGTATTTT.

The chain couples TRBV7-2 to TRBJ2-1, with 8 bases lining up with TRBD2. CDR3 length equals 17 residues. CDR1 and CDR2 from the germline V gene are SGHTA and FQGNSA. V lost 5 bases and J lost 1; bases outside the gene matches: 10. Here the CDR3 reads CASSQPGTRKSYNEQFF. CDR3 nucleotide sequence: TGTGCCAGCAGCCAACCGGGGACTAGGAAGTCCTACAATGAGCAGTTCTTC.

CDR3 region: CASSYLQISGTEAFF. The CDR3 DNA reads TGTGCCAGCAGTTACTTACAAATATCGGGCACTGAAGCTTTCTTT. The V call is TRBV6-5, the J call TRBJ1-1; D gene uncertain. This CDR3 has 15 amino acids. Germline lookup yields CDR1 MNHEY and CDR2 SVGAGI. V shed 1 base and J shed 4 bases, with 13 bases lying between them.

The chain combines TRBV6-6 with TRBJ1-2, with 11 nucleotides matching TRBD1. V dropped 6 bases and J dropped 8; count of bases not matched to a gene: 8. This CDR3 spans 14 amino acids. Germline V gives CDR1 MNHNY, CDR2 SVGAGI (reference sequence). The CDR3 loop is CASSPPDRGLGYTF. The CDR3 DNA sequence: TGTGCCAGCAGCCCTCCGGACAGGGGGCTCGGCTACACCTTC.

This rearrangement joins TRBV18 to TRBJ1-3; D ambiguous. Germline V gene lookup returns CDR1 KGHSH and CDR2 LQKENI. Trimming removed 2 bases at V and 0 bases at J, with 17 bases between. The CDR3 totals 18 residues. The CDR3 DNA reads as TGTGCCAGCTCACCAAACTCGATTGGGCTCCGCTCTGGAAACACCATATATTTT. It codes for CASSPNSIGLRSGNTIYF.

The chain employs TRBV7-7 and TRBJ2-1; 7 bases line up with TRBD2. After removal of 6 bases from V and 0 bases from J, the junction contained 11 bases not matched to a gene. The CDR3 spans 17 residues. Looked up from germline, CDR1 is SSHAT and CDR2 is FNYEAQ (reference sequence). This chain's CDR3 is CASSPTSGASSYNEQFF. The DNA of the CDR3 is TGTGCCAGCAGTCCCACCAGCGGGGCGAGCTCCTACAATGAGCAGTTCTTC.

This sequence joins TRBV9 and TRBJ1-4; D gene ambiguous. Germline CDR1 and CDR2: SGDLS and YYNGEE. The CDR3 sequence is 15 residues long. The germline V and J ends were trimmed by 4 bases and 12 bases, with 22 bases remaining between them. DNA of the CDR3: TGTGCCAGCAGCCTCCATGGAACTCGAGCCGAGGAACTGTTTTTT. Residues: CASSLHGTRAEELFF.

V and J are TRBV7-2 and TRBJ2-1; TRBD2 aligns across 7 bases. Germline assignment: CDR1 SGHTA and CDR2 FQGNSA. The CDR3 sequence is 15 residues long. With 5 bases clipped from V and 6 bases from J, the junction kept 10 bases outside the gene matches. The CDR3, as DNA: TGTGCCAGCAGCGCGTCTAGCGGCTTCCTCAATGAGCAGTTCTTC. Amino acids: CASSASSGFLNEQFF.

Written as DNA, the CDR3 is TGTGCCAGCAGCCGGGGCTCCTACAATGAGCAGTTCTTC. The encoded protein is CASSRGSYNEQFF. V usage is TRBV7-9 and J usage is TRBJ2-1; tentative D call: TRBD2 (5 bases). CDR3 size: 13 residues. With 5 bases removed from V and 0 bases from J, the gap between germline ends came to 5 bases. Germline V gene data show CDR1 as SEHNR and CDR2 as FQNEAQ (reference sequence).

The chain is built from TRBV24-1 and TRBJ2-1; 10 bases are a match to TRBD1. This CDR3 comprises 17 residues. From germline, CDR1 is KGHDR and CDR2 SFDVKD. V lost 12 bases to trimming and J lost 0 bases; unmatched junction nucleotides: 13. The CDR3, as DNA: TGTGCCGCATCCGGGACAGGGGTGAGCGGCTCCTACAATGAGCAGTTCTTC. Translated: CAASGTGVSGSYNEQFF.

This clone has a single count. V and J are TRBV25-1 and TRBJ2-7, with TRBD2 as a possible D gene (7 bases). The V and J ends lost 8 bases and 2 bases respectively, with 19 bases between them. CDR1 and CDR2 (germline): MGHDK, SYGVNS. The CDR3 is 15 residues long. The CDR3 nucleotides are TGTGCCAGCGCCCCTGGCGGGCGGGGGCCCTACGAGCAGTACTTC. It yields the protein CASAPGGRGPYEQYF.